This entry describes one T cell receptor beta chain. The sample belongs to a study of shared clonotypes between healthy human individuals. Naive CD8 cells, CD45RO-negative and positively selected for CCR7, excluded terminally differentiated effector memory CD45RA+ cells. Deep was the level used in running the assay. Data came from immunoSEQ multiplex PCR; TCRdb stores just in-frame clones and leaves some out. Among 800,000 or so clones listed, 96% were seen once. The J segment lost 6 bases and the V segment lost 0 bases, leaving 8 bases of the junction unmatched. The germline CDR1 and CDR2 sequences are SGHDN and FVKESK. This CDR3 is 17 amino acids long.

This TCR was recovered from a man aged 30-40 years in good health. The sample consisted of naive CD8+ T cells sorted from blood. This rearrangement joins TRBV14 to TRBJ2-7; TRBD2 matches 13 bases. The CDR3 coding sequence is TGTGCCAGCAGCCAAGAGATCGTCGGACTAGCGGGAGCCGAGCAGTACTTC. Amino acids: CASSQEIVGLAGAEQYF.